This T cell receptor beta chain is from a study of cytomegalovirus exposure and HLA in healthy donors. General study findings and limits: A later analysis linked a missense variant in DCLRE1C to the trimming of TCR beta V and J genes. Being productive about 87% or about 30% of the time was typical of most TCR beta V segments in an earlier analysis.

A word on this clone: Its cognate antigen is unknown.

Use of 60 Vbeta and 13 Jbeta primers characterized the PCR. TCRdb's table, derived via immunoSEQ multiplex PCR, lists solely in-frame clones and lacks some. The table records about 100,000 clones, more than 65% of them present only once. Germline V gene data show CDR1 as SGDLS and CDR2 as YYNGEE. CDR3 length equals 17 residues. Losses at the gene ends were 2 bases for V and 0 bases for J; bases not matched to a gene: 3. The rearrangement joins TRBV9 to TRBJ2-1, with 12 bases identical to TRBD2. The sample was PBMCs. This receptor was identified in a male donor in good health and CMV-seronegative. CDR3 DNA sequence: TGTGCCAGCAGCGTGACTAGCGGGGGTACCTCCTACAATGAGCAGTTCTTC. Its translation is CASSVTSGGTSYNEQFF.